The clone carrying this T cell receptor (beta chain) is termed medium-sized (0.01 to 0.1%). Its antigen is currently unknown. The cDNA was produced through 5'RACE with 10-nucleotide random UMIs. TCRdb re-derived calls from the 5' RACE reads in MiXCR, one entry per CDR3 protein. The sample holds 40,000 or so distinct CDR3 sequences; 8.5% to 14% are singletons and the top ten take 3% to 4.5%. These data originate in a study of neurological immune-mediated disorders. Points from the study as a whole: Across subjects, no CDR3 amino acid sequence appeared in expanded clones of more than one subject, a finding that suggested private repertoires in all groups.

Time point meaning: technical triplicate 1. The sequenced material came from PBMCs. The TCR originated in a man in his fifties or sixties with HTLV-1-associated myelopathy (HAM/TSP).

The CDR3: CASSEAGWSGYTF. Written as DNA, the CDR3 is TGTGCCAGCAGTGAAGCGGGCTGGAGTGGCTACACCTTC. The chain couples TRBV25-1 to TRBJ1-2; no clear D gene. Germline CDR1 reads MGHDK; CDR2 reads SYGVNS. Trimming took off 2 bases at V and 7 bases at J, with 11 bases between the two ends. The CDR3 is made up of 13 amino acids.